Below, 26 T cell receptor beta chains from the same sample are listed, as sequenced in a study of blood T cell repertoires in COVID-19. Measured with immunoSEQ multiplex PCR; TCRdb has only the in-frame clones, and not every one. The sample includes fewer than 500,000 clones, 70% to 85% of them seen just once. Material: peripheral blood. The receptors were gathered from a human donor with acute or convalescent COVID-19. The donor label of this sample is uncertain.

This clone has ten or more counts. The gene calls are TRBV14 and TRBJ1-6; 7 nucleotides agree with TRBD1. The length of the CDR3 is 18 residues. The trim removed 6 bases at V and 0 bases at J, leaving 11 bases unmatched. Germline loops: CDR1 SGHDN, CDR2 FVKESK. The DNA of the CDR3 is TGTGCCAGCAGGCGGACAGGTCGATTGAGCTCCTATAATTCACCCCTCCACTTT. Its protein product is CASRRTGRLSSYNSPLHF.

The rearrangement uses TRBV7-9 and TRBJ1-2; D gene uncertain. CDR3 length: 14 amino acids. Per the germline V gene, CDR1 is SEHNR and CDR2 is FQNEAQ (reference sequence). V lost 2 bases and J lost 8, with 15 bases in between. CDR3 DNA: TGTGCCAGCAGCTTAATGAGTAGTGCTCGAGGCTACACCTTC. Residues: CASSLMSSARGYTF. The full variable domain, its missing parts supplied by reference TRBV7-9 and TRBJ1-2, is DTGVSQNPRHKITKRGQNVTFRCDPISEHNRLYWYRQTLGQGPEFLTYFQNEAQLEKSRLLSDRFSAERPKGSFSTLEIQRTEQGDSAMYLCASSLMSSARGYTFGSGTRLTVV.

The V and J genes are TRBV18 and TRBJ1-6, with D perhaps matching TRBD1 (6 bases). Germline CDR1 KGHSH, CDR2 LQKENI. The V and J ends lost 6 bases and 1 base respectively, with 13 bases between them. This CDR3 is 16 amino acids long. The CDR3 sequence is CASSAQGSSYNSPLHF. CDR3 bases: TGTGCCAGCTCCGCCCAGGGGTCATCCTATAATTCACCCCTCCACTTT. Full variable domain (remainder filled in from reference TRBV18 and TRBJ1-6): NAGVMQNPRHLVRRRGQEARLRCSPMKGHSHVYWYRQLPEEGLKFMVYLQKENIIDESGMPKERFSAEFPKEGPSILRIQQVVRGDSAAYFCASSAQGSSYNSPLHFGNGTRLTVT.

This clone occurred once. This chain links TRBV5-1 with TRBJ1-1; the match to TRBD1 covers 9 bases. With V trimmed by 4 bases and J by 2 bases, 12 bases remained unmatched. Looked up from germline, CDR1 is SGHRS and CDR2 is YFSETQ. The CDR3 consists of 17 residues. The CDR3 nucleotides read TGCGCCAGCAGCCTGGGGGGGACAGGGATAGGCAACACTGAAGCTTTCTTT. Protein: CASSLGGTGIGNTEAFF. The entire variable domain, with the rest obtained from reference TRBV5-1 and TRBJ1-1, is as follows: KAGVTQTPRYLIKTRGQQVTLSCSPISGHRSVSWYQQTPGQGLQFLFEYFSETQRNKGNFPGRFSGRQFSNSRSEMNVSTLELGDSALYLCASSLGGTGIGNTEAFFGQGTRLTVV.

The chain employs TRBV30 and TRBJ2-7; 8 nucleotides agree with TRBD1. CDR3 length: 14 residues. The V gene's germline CDR1 is GTSNPN and CDR2 SVGIG (reference sequence). J was trimmed by 1 base and V by 3 bases; bases with no gene match: 5. The CDR3 reads CAWSQGAASYEQYF. CDR3 nucleotide sequence: TGTGCCTGGAGCCAGGGGGCTGCATCCTACGAGCAGTACTTC.

The V gene is TRBV7-2, the J gene TRBJ2-1; D gene uncertain. Germline V CDR1 and CDR2: SGHTA, FQGNSA. V lost 1 base and J lost 4, with 8 bases in between. The CDR3 is made up of 14 amino acids. CDR3 in amino acids: CASSLVSVYNEQFF. The CDR3 DNA reads as TGTGCCAGCAGCTTAGTATCGGTGTACAATGAGCAGTTCTTC.

This rearrangement joins TRBV27 to TRBJ2-2; D might be TRBD2 (5 bases). V was pared by 1 base and J by 4 bases, with 7 bases between. This CDR3 spans 14 amino acids. Germline CDR1 and CDR2: MNHEY and SMNVEV (reference sequence). CDR3 amino acids: CASSLYAGTGELFF. In DNA, the CDR3 is TGTGCCAGCAGTTTATATGCGGGCACCGGGGAGCTGTTTTTT.

This clone was detected only a few times. The chain employs TRBV27 and TRBJ2-6; perhaps TRBD1 as D (6 bases). CDR1 is MNHEY and CDR2 is SMNVEV in the germline V gene (reference sequence). Trimming removed 3 bases at V and 3 bases at J, with 18 bases between. The CDR3 is made up of 18 amino acids. This CDR3 is CASSFTLRTVGGANVLTF. The DNA of the CDR3 is TGTGCCAGCAGTTTTACACTTAGGACAGTCGGTGGGGCCAACGTCCTGACTTTC.

The chain carries TRBV5-6 and TRBJ1-1; 7 bases are a match to TRBD1. V gave up 3 bases and J gave up 7 bases; unmatched junction bases: 6. Germline CDR1 SGHDT, CDR2 YYEEEE. CDR3 length equals 13 residues. CDR3 loop: CASSSTGYSEAFF. CDR3 nucleotides: TGTGCCAGCAGCTCGACAGGGTATAGTGAAGCTTTCTTT.

The V gene is TRBV3-1 (or the pseudogene TRBV3-2), the J gene TRBJ1-2, with 7 bases lining up with TRBD1. The J segment lost 8 bases and the V segment lost 8 bases, leaving 14 bases of the junction unmatched. The CDR3 covers 14 residues. Germline V lookup: CDR1 LGHDT, CDR2 YNNKEL (reference sequence). This CDR3 is CASGDRQGLLGYTF. In DNA form, the CDR3 reads TGTGCCAGCGGGGACAGACAGGGTTTATTGGGCTACACCTTC.

This clone was observed once. The chain has TRBV3-1 (or the pseudogene TRBV3-2) and TRBJ2-3; D call uncertain. The ends were cut back, 4 bases at V and 1 base at J, with 18 bases in the middle. The CDR3 has 17 residues. Germline CDR1 and CDR2: LGHDT and YNNKEL (reference sequence). The chain's CDR3 is CASSPPNSRVRTDTQYF. CDR3 nucleotides: TGTGCCAGCAGCCCCCCAAATAGCCGTGTACGCACAGATACGCAGTATTTT.

This chain joins TRBV24-1 and TRBJ1-1; D unresolved. CDR3 length equals 14 residues. Per germline, CDR1 KGHDR and CDR2 SFDVKD. Trimming removed 11 bases from V and 1 base from J, with 16 bases in between. This CDR3 reads CAIPWARENTEAFF. In DNA form, the CDR3 reads TGTGCCATCCCGTGGGCCCGAGAGAACACTGAAGCTTTCTTT.

The chain carries TRBV18 and TRBJ1-6; the D gene is possibly TRBD1 (5 bases). Germline-derived CDR1 and CDR2 are KGHSH and LQKENI. The CDR3 is 18 amino acids. The V end was cut by 3 bases, the J end by 0 bases, with 15 bases between. The chain's CDR3 is CASSPSGPGGSYNSPLHF. As DNA, the CDR3 is TGTGCCAGCTCACCCTCTGGGCCCGGGGGCTCCTATAATTCACCCCTCCACTTT.

The chain employs TRBV4-1 and TRBJ2-7; D might be TRBD2 (5 bases). The germline CDR1 and CDR2 sequences are MGHRA and YSYEKL. The CDR3 extends over 15 amino acids. The germline V and J ends were trimmed by 4 bases and 4 bases, with 17 bases remaining between them. CDR3 sequence reads: CASSLGGGPPYEQYF. Here the CDR3 DNA reads TGCGCCAGCAGCCTCGGCGGAGGCCCGCCGTACGAGCAGTACTTC.

The chain uses TRBV7-2 and TRBJ2-2; D is possibly TRBD2 (6 bases). Germline loops: CDR1 SGHTA, CDR2 FQGNSA. V shed 5 bases and J shed 5 bases, with 15 bases lying between them. This CDR3 spans 15 amino acids. The CDR3 is CASSPGLLRTGELFF. The DNA for the CDR3 is TGTGCCAGCAGCCCGGGACTCCTAAGAACCGGGGAGCTGTTTTTT.

Here the CDR3 DNA reads TGCGCCAGCAGGGAGGGACAGGCCAGATACTATGGCTACACCTTC. It codes for CASREGQARYYGYTF. The chain employs TRBV5-1 and TRBJ1-2; 8 nucleotides agree with TRBD1. Trimming took 5 bases from V and 3 from J; bases not matched to a gene: 9. The CDR3 runs to 15 residues. Germline values: CDR1 SGHRS, CDR2 YFSETQ.

The chain has TRBV10-1 and TRBJ1-2; 8 nucleotides agree with TRBD1. CDR1 and CDR2 from the germline V gene are WNHNN and SYGVQD (reference sequence). With 5 bases clipped from V and 5 bases from J, the junction kept 16 bases outside the gene matches. This CDR3 spans 17 amino acids. CDR3 bases: TGCGCCAGCAGTCAAAGCCGGGACAGGCCCTTGGGATATGGCTACACCTTC. This gives the protein CASSQSRDRPLGYGYTF.

V and J are TRBV6-5 and TRBJ2-7; maybe TRBD1 (6 bases). V lost 6 bases and J lost 2, with 14 bases in between. The germline CDR1 and CDR2 sequences are MNHEY and SVGAGI. The CDR3 contains 14 residues. CDR3 in DNA: TGTGCCAGCAGCCTGTCCAGGGGACCCTACGAGCAGTACTTC. This encodes CASSLSRGPYEQYF.

The chain links TRBV18 to TRBJ2-1; maybe TRBD1 (6 bases). Germline V gene data show CDR1 as KGHSH and CDR2 as LQKENI. V lost 8 bases, J lost 0 bases, and 26 bases lay in between. The CDR3 extends over 19 amino acids. Written as DNA, the CDR3 is TGTGCCAGCGAAATCTCTCGGACAGCCGCCCTCAGCTCCTACAATGAGCAGTTCTTC. Translated: CASEISRTAALSSYNEQFF.

The chain recombines TRBV16 with TRBJ1-2; maybe TRBD1 (5 bases). V lost 4 bases and J 4 bases, leaving 19 bases between the germline ends. Germline V lookup: CDR1 KGHSY, CDR2 FQNENV. The CDR3 consists of 16 residues. CDR3 nucleotides: TGTGCCAGCAGCCCGGCTAGGGGCAGCCGCCTCTATGGCTACACCTTC. This codes for CASSPARGSRLYGYTF. The full variable domain, its missing parts supplied by reference TRBV16 and TRBJ1-2, is GEEVAQTPKHLVRGEGQKAKLYCAPIKGHSYVFWYQQVLKNEFKFLISFQNENVFDETGMPKERFSAKCLPNSPCSLEIQATKLEDSAVYFCASSPARGSRLYGYTFGSGTRLTVV.

This clone was seen only once. The chain links TRBV14 to TRBJ1-2; 7 bases are a match to TRBD1. Germline V lookup: CDR1 SGHDN, CDR2 FVKESK. V was clipped by 4 bases and J by 8 bases; unmatched bases: 10. CDR3 size: 14 residues. In DNA form, the CDR3 reads TGTGCCAGCAGCCCCGACAGGGAACGGGGAGGCTACACCTTC. Protein sequence: CASSPDRERGGYTF.

The chain has TRBV5-1 and TRBJ2-4, with 14 positions matching TRBD2. Germline V gene sequence: CDR1 SGHRS, CDR2 YFSETQ. V lost 4 bases to trimming and J lost 0 bases; unmatched junction nucleotides: 12. CDR3 length equals 20 residues. The CDR3 region is CASSPRTSGGQTLAKNIQYF. DNA for the CDR3: TGCGCCAGCAGCCCGAGGACTAGCGGGGGGCAAACCTTAGCCAAAAACATTCAGTACTTC.

This clone was observed a few times. V and J are TRBV30 and TRBJ1-2; 7 bases align to TRBD1. The J segment lost 4 bases and the V segment lost 5 bases, leaving 4 bases of the junction unmatched. The CDR3 loop spans 12 amino acids. From germline, CDR1 is GTSNPN and CDR2 SVGIG (reference sequence). Here the CDR3 DNA reads TGTGCCTGGTCTGGACAGGCCTATGGCTACACCTTC. It yields the protein CAWSGQAYGYTF.

The CDR3: CASSQIARDYGYTF. Here the CDR3 DNA reads TGCGCCAGCAGCCAAATAGCCAGGGACTATGGCTACACCTTC. The chain has TRBV4-1 and TRBJ1-2, with a weak D call TRBD1 (5 bases). Trimming shortened V by 2 bases and J by 3 bases, and 10 bases separated the two germline ends. The CDR3 is 14 amino acids. CDR1 and CDR2 from the germline V gene are MGHRA and YSYEKL.

The chain links TRBV7-8 to TRBJ1-1, with unresolved D. The CDR3 runs 13 residues. Per germline, CDR1 SGHVS and CDR2 FQNEAQ. The V and J ends lost 1 base and 7 bases respectively, with 10 bases between them. CDR3 DNA sequence: TGTGCCAGCAGCTTAGTTCTGGGCCTTGAAGCTTTCTTT. Amino acid sequence: CASSLVLGLEAFF.

The CDR3 spells CASSLVQGNYGYTF. As DNA, the CDR3 is TGCGCCAGCAGCTTGGTCCAGGGGAACTATGGCTACACCTTC. The rearrangement links TRBV5-1 to TRBJ1-2, with D maybe TRBD1 (6 bases). The CDR3 extends over 14 amino acids. Germline V lookup: CDR1 SGHRS, CDR2 YFSETQ. V gave up 0 bases and J gave up 2 bases, with 8 bases separating them.